This TCR beta chain was recovered during a study of cytomegalovirus exposure and HLA in healthy donors. J lost 2 bases, V lost 7 bases, and 6 bases had no gene match. Germline loops: CDR1 SQVTM, CDR2 ANQGSEA. CDR3 length: 14 amino acids. Study observations and caveats: Indistinguishable V segments, including TRBV6-2 and TRBV6-3, were excluded. CMV serostatus stood as the only immune exposure information on hand.

In the PCR, 60 Vbeta and 13 Jbeta primers were used. This table comes from immunoSEQ multiplex PCR, and its TCRdb copy is limited to in-frame clones, with some not included. The sample records 65,000 to 85,000 clones, around 65% being singletons. On this clone: As yet, its antigen is unknown.

Sequenced: PBMCs. The chain has TRBV29-1 and TRBJ1-5; 9 bases map to TRBD1. The TCR originated in a man aged 60 to 69 in good health and CMV-seropositive. This CDR3 reads CSARQGGRNQPQHF. The CDR3 DNA reads as TGCAGCGCCCGACAGGGGGGTCGCAATCAGCCCCAGCATTTT. The full variable domain, in which reference TRBV29-1 and TRBJ1-5 provide the parts outside the CDR3, is SAVISQKPSRDICQRGTSLTIQCQVDSQVTMMFWYRQQPGQSLTLIATANQGSEATYESGFVIDKFPISRPNLTFSTLTVSNMSPEDSSIYLCSARQGGRNQPQHFGDGTRLSIL.